Listed below are T cell receptor beta chains from one sample, sequenced in a study of tumor-infiltrating lymphocytes in localized non-small cell lung cancer. The method was immunoSEQ multiplex PCR; TCRdb's version includes in-frame clones alone and lacks a portion of them. The sample records fewer than 15,000 clones, less than 80% being singletons. The sequencing input was uninvolved lung tissue not adjacent to the tumor. Receptor source: a human donor with non-small cell lung cancer. Both conserved end residues are part of each CDR3. A D gene is named only where the DNA matches it firmly.

v_call	d_call	j_call	cdr3_aa
TRBV29-1	.	TRBJ2-7	CSVKAGPSYEQYF
TRBV19	.	TRBJ2-5	CASSNSGATQYF
TRBV5-8	TRBD2	TRBJ2-1	CASSLGLAGYNEQFF
TRBV29-1	TRBD2	TRBJ2-1	CSVYGTSGRFF
TRBV6-6	TRBD2	TRBJ2-3	CASSSGGQTSTDTQYF
TRBV15	.	TRBJ1-1	CATSRGWDSSTEAFF
TRBV7-9	.	TRBJ2-3	CASSPSASTDTQYF
TRBV6-5	TRBD1	TRBJ2-7	CASRDRELGEQYF
TRBV7-2	TRBD2	TRBJ2-1	CASSSGTSGRPNEQFF
TRBV6-1	.	TRBJ2-2	CASTWGTNTGELFF
TRBV2	.	TRBJ1-1	CASNLDSYEAFF
TRBV5-6	TRBD1	TRBJ2-1	CASSHDRGENYNEQFF
TRBV7-2	TRBD2	TRBJ2-7	CASSLQGLATWEQYF
TRBV29-1	.	TRBJ1-2	CASDSYGYTF
TRBV4-1	.	TRBJ1-2	CASSQEAGKYGYTF
TRBV19	.	TRBJ1-4	CASSSPARSEKLFF